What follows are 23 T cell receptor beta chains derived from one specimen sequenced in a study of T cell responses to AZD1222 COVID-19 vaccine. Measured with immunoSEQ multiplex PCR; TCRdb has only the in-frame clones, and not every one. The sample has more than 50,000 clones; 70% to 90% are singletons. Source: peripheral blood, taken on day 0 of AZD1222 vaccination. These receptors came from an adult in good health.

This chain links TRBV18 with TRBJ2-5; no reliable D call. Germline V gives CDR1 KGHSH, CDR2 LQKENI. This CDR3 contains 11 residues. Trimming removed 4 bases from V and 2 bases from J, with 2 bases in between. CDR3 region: CASSLQETQYF. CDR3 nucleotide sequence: TGTGCCAGCTCACTACAAGAGACCCAGTACTTC.

DNA for the CDR3: TGTGCCAGCAGGACCCGTATAATTTCGACCTATGGCTACACCTTC. It codes for CASRTRIISTYGYTF. The V gene is TRBV6-6, the J gene TRBJ1-2; D gene unclear. The CDR3 has 15 amino acids. CDR1 and CDR2 from the germline V gene are MNHNY and SVGAGI (reference sequence). The V gene lost 6 bases and the J gene lost 4 bases, with 18 bases spanning the gap.

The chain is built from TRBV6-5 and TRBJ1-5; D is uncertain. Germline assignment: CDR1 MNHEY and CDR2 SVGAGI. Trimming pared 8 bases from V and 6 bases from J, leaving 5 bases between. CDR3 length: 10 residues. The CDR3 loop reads CASGSQPQHF. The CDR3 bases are TGTGCCAGCGGGAGTCAGCCCCAGCATTTT.

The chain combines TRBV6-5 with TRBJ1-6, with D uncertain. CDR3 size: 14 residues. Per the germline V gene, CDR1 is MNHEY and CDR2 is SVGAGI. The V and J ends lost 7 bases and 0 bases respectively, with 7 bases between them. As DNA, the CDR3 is TGTGCCAGCACCGGGAGCTCCTATAATTCACCCCTCCACTTT. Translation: CASTGSSYNSPLHF.

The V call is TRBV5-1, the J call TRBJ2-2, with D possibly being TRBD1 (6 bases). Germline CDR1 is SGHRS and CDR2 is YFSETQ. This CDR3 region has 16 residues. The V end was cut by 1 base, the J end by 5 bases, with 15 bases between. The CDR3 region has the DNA TGCGCCAGCAGCTTGTCTGGAGGTCAGGGGACCGGGGAGCTGTTTTTT. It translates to CASSLSGGQGTGELFF.

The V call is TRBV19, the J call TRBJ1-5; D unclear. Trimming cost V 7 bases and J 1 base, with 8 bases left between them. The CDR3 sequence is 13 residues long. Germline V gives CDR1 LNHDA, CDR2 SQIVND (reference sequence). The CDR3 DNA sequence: TGTGCCAGTACTGGAGACAGCAATCAGCCCCAGCATTTT. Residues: CASTGDSNQPQHF.

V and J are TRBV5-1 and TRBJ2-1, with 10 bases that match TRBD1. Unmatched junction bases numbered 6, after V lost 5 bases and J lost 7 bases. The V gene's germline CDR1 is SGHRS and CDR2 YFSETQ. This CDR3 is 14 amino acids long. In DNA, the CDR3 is TGCGCCAGCAGACCGGGACAGGGGTTTAATGAGCAGTTCTTC. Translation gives CASRPGQGFNEQFF.

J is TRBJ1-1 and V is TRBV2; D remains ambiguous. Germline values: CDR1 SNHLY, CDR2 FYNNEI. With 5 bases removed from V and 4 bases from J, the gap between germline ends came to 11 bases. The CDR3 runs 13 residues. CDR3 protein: CASSKRLGTEAFF. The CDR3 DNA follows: TGTGCCAGCAGTAAGAGGTTGGGCACTGAAGCTTTCTTT.

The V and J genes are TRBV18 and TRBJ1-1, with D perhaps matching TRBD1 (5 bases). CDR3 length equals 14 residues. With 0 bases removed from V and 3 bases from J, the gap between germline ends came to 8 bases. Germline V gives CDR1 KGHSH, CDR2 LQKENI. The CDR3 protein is CASSPPSRDTEAFF. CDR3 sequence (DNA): TGTGCCAGCTCACCACCCTCCAGGGACACTGAAGCTTTCTTT.

In nucleotides, the CDR3 is TGTGCCAGCAGCCAAGATAAACAGATCTCCTACGAGCAGTACTTC. This gives the protein CASSQDKQISYEQYF. The J gene is TRBJ2-7, the V gene TRBV3-1 (or the pseudogene TRBV3-2), with no clear D. Between the trimmed V and J ends, which lost 0 bases and 0 bases, there was a span of 9 bases. Germline V gives CDR1 LGHDT, CDR2 YNNKEL (reference sequence). CDR3 length equals 15 residues.

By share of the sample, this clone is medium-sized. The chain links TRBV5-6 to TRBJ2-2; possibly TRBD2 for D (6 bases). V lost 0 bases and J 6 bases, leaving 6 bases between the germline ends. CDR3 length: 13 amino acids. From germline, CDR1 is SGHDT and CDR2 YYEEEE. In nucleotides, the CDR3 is TGTGCCAGCAGCTTGGAGCGGGCCGGGGAGCTGTTTTTT. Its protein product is CASSLERAGELFF.

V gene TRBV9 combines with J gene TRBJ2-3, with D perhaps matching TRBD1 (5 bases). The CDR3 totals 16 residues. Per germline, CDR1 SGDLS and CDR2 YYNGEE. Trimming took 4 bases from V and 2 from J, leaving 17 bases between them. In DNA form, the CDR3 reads TGTGCCAGCAGCCCAAATCCAGGACACGACACAGATACGCAGTATTTT. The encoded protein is CASSPNPGHDTDTQYF.

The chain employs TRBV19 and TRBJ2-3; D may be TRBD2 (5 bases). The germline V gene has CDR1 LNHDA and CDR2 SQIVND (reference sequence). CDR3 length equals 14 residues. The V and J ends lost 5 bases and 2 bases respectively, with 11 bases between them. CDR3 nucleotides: TGTGCCAGTAGTTTGGGGAGCACCACAGATACGCAGTATTTT. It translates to CASSLGSTTDTQYF.

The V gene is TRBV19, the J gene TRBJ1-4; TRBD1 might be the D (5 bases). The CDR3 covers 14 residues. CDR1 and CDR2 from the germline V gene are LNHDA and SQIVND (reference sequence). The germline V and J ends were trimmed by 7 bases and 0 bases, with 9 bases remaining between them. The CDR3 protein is CASNGGATNEKLFF. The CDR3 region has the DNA TGTGCCAGTAACGGGGGGGCAACTAATGAAAAACTGTTTTTT.

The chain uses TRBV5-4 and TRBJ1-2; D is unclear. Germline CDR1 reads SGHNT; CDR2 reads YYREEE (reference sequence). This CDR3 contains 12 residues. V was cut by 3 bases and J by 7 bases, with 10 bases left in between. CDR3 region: CASSSNWGGYTF. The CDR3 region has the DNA TGTGCCAGCAGCTCGAATTGGGGTGGCTACACCTTC.

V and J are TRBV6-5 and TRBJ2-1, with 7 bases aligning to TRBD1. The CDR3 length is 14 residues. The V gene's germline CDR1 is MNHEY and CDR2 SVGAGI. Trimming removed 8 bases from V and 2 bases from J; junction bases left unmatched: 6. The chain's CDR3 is CASYSGTAYNEQFF. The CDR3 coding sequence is TGTGCCAGCTATTCCGGGACAGCCTACAATGAGCAGTTCTTC.

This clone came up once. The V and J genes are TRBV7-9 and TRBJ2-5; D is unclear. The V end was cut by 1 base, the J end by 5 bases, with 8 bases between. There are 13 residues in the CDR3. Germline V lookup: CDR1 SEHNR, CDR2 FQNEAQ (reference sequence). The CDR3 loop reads CASSLGYSETQYF. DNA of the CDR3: TGTGCCAGCAGCTTAGGATACTCGGAGACCCAGTACTTC.

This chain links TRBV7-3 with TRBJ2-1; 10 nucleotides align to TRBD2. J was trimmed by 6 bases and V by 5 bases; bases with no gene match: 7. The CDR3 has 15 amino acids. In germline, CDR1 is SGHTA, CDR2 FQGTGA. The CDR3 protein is CASSDIAGGLNEQFF. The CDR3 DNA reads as TGTGCCAGCAGCGATATAGCGGGGGGACTCAATGAGCAGTTCTTC.

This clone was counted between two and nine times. The CDR3 sequence is CARSSRDRVHTGSYEQYF. CDR3 bases: TGTGCCAGAAGCTCGAGGGACAGAGTCCATACTGGATCCTACGAGCAGTACTTC. The chain joins TRBV5-3 to TRBJ2-7, with TRBD1 matching over 7 bases. TRBV5-3 is assigned to the ORF class and has an uncertain function. V lost 3 bases to trimming and J lost 1 base; unmatched junction nucleotides: 16. There are 18 residues in the CDR3.

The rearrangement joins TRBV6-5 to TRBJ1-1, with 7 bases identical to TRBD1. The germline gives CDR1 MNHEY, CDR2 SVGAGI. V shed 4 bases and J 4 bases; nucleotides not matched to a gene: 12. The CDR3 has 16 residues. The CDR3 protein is CASSSGQATVSTEAFF. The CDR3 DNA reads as TGTGCCAGCAGTTCCGGACAGGCGACCGTTAGCACTGAAGCTTTCTTT.

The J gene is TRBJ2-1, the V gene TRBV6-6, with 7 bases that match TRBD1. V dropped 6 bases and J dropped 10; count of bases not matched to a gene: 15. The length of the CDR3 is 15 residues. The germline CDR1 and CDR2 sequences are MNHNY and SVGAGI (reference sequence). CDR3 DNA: TGTGCCAGCAGCACCAGACAGGGACCGAAGAAGGAGCAGTTCTTC. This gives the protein CASSTRQGPKKEQFF.

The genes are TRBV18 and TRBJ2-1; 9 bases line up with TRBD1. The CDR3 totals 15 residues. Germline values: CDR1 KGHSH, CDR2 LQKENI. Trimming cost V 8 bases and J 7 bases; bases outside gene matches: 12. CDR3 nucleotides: TGTGCCAGCACTAAACAGGGGGCGGTTGATAATGAGCAGTTCTTC. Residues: CASTKQGAVDNEQFF.

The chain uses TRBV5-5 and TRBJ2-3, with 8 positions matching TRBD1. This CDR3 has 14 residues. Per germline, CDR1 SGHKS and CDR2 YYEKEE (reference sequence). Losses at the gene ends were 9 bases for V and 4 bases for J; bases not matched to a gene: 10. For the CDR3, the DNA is TGTGCCACCAATGGACAGGGTAGTGCAGATACGCAGTATTTT. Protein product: CATNGQGSADTQYF. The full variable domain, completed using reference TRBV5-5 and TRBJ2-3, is DAGVTQSPTHLIKTRGQQVTLRCSPISGHKSVSWYQQVLGQGPQFIFQYYEKEERGRGNFPDRFSARQFPNYSSELNVNALLLGDSALYLCATNGQGSADTQYFGPGTRLTVL.